A single sample is the source of the 26 T cell receptor beta chains below, sequenced in a study of blood T cell repertoires in COVID-19. This table comes from immunoSEQ multiplex PCR, and its TCRdb copy is limited to in-frame clones, with some not included. The data show about 250,000 clones, approximately 90% seen once. Sequenced material: PBMCs or T cells enriched from blood (not recorded which). The receptors derive from a man aged 40-49 years who had recovered from COVID-19.

CDR3 bases: TGTGCCAGCAGCCAAGATGTCGTCACTGAAGCTTTCTTT. This codes for CASSQDVVTEAFF. The chain recombines TRBV4-2 with TRBJ1-1; D uncertain. This CDR3 has 13 residues. With 0 bases removed from V and 4 bases from J, the gap between germline ends came to 6 bases. Germline CDR1 reads LGHNA; CDR2 reads YNFKEQ.

DNA for the CDR3: TGTGCCAGCAGTTTGGGAGAAGGCACTGAAGCTTTCTTT. Encoded protein: CASSLGEGTEAFF. The chain recombines TRBV12-3 or TRBV12-4 with TRBJ1-1, with D hard to call. The CDR3 is made up of 13 amino acids. V was trimmed by 3 bases and J by 4 bases, leaving 9 bases between them.

In DNA form, the CDR3 reads TGTGCCACCAGCAGACCAGAACAAAATCAGCCCCAGCATTTT. Its translation: CATSRPEQNQPQHF. V is TRBV15 and J is TRBJ1-5; D is undetermined. Trimming pared 2 bases from V and 4 bases from J, leaving 9 bases between. The CDR3 is 14 amino acids. Per germline, CDR1 LNHNV and CDR2 YYDKDF (reference sequence).

V usage is TRBV5-1 and J usage is TRBJ1-1; no definite D call. The CDR3 is 13 amino acids. Germline CDR1 and CDR2: SGHRS and YFSETQ. The ends were cut back, 0 bases at V and 3 bases at J, with 6 bases in the middle. CDR3 amino acids: CASSLAVDTEAFF. In DNA, the CDR3 is TGCGCCAGCAGCTTGGCCGTCGACACTGAAGCTTTCTTT.

This sequence joins TRBV9 and TRBJ1-4; 11 bases fit TRBD1. Per germline, CDR1 SGDLS and CDR2 YYNGEE. The CDR3 is 14 residues long. Unmatched junction bases numbered 1, after V lost 2 bases and J lost 7 bases. CDR3 nucleotide sequence: TGTGCCAGCAGCGTGGGACAGGGGGGTGAAAAACTGTTTTTT. Its protein product is CASSVGQGGEKLFF.

This clone showed up just once. The V gene is TRBV6-4, the J gene TRBJ1-1; 7 nucleotides line up with TRBD1. CDR1 MRHNA and CDR2 SNTAGT come from the germline V gene. CDR3 length equals 14 residues. V gave up 6 bases and J gave up 1 base; unmatched junction bases: 5. Here the CDR3 DNA reads TGTGCCAGCAGACCGACAGGGAAGAACACTGAAGCTTTCTTT. As protein: CASRPTGKNTEAFF.

V and J are TRBV7-3 and TRBJ1-2; TRBD1 might be the D (5 bases). The germline gives CDR1 SGHTA, CDR2 FQGTGA. The CDR3 extends over 14 amino acids. Trimming left V 4 bases short and J 5 bases short, with 14 bases between. CDR3 protein: CASSSWGSPYGYTF. CDR3 nucleotides: TGTGCCAGCAGCTCGTGGGGCAGCCCTTATGGCTACACCTTC. Combining the CDR3 with reference TRBV7-3 and TRBJ1-2 gives the whole variable domain GAGVSQTPSNKVTEKGKYVELRCDPISGHTALYWYRQSLGQGPEFLIYFQGTGAADDSGLPNDRFFAVRPEGSVSTLKIQRTERGDSAVYLCASSSWGSPYGYTFGSGTRLTVV.

The rearrangement joins TRBV7-9 to TRBJ2-7; TRBD1 aligns across 7 bases. The length of the CDR3 is 12 residues. In germline, CDR1 is SEHNR, CDR2 FQNEAQ (reference sequence). V lost 5 bases, J lost 4 bases, and 2 bases stayed unmatched. The CDR3 region has the DNA TGTGCCAGCAGCCCGACAGGGTACGAGCAGTACTTC. Translation gives CASSPTGYEQYF.

The chain has TRBV7-9 and TRBJ1-1; TRBD1 might be the D (5 bases). The CDR3 length is 17 residues. Trimming took off 5 bases at V and 0 bases at J, with 19 bases between the two ends. Looked up from germline, CDR1 is SEHNR and CDR2 is FQNEAQ (reference sequence). Here the CDR3 DNA reads TGTGCCAGCAGCACTCGTTTAAAGACAGCTATGAACACTGAAGCTTTCTTT. Translation: CASSTRLKTAMNTEAFF.

This clone was seen a single time. This chain connects TRBV28 to TRBJ2-7; tentative D call: TRBD2 (6 bases). The germline V gene encodes CDR1 MDHEN and CDR2 SYDVKM. The germline V and J ends were trimmed by 1 base and 1 base, with 11 bases remaining between them. The CDR3 is made up of 15 amino acids. CDR3 region: CASSLSAAGSYEQYF. For the CDR3, the DNA is TGTGCCAGCAGTTTATCTGCCGCGGGATCCTACGAGCAGTACTTC.

The chain carries TRBV28 and TRBJ1-6; D is unresolved. The CDR3 length is 15 residues. CDR1 and CDR2 (germline): MDHEN, SYDVKM. Trimming stripped 6 bases from V and 4 bases from J, with 13 bases between. The CDR3 loop is CASSRGPSYNSPLHF. CDR3 in DNA: TGTGCCAGCAGCCGAGGCCCTTCTTATAATTCACCCCTCCACTTT.

The chain carries TRBV18 and TRBJ2-1; 8 bases match TRBD2. The CDR3 runs to 13 residues. After removal of 8 bases from V and 9 bases from J, the junction contained 9 bases not matched to a gene. Germline V gene data show CDR1 as KGHSH and CDR2 as LQKENI. The CDR3 loop is CASLKTSVVEQFF. The CDR3 DNA follows: TGTGCCAGCCTGAAGACTAGCGTCGTTGAGCAGTTCTTC.

The V call is TRBV9, the J call TRBJ1-3, with 8 bases aligning to TRBD1. The CDR3 runs to 17 residues. Per germline, CDR1 SGDLS and CDR2 YYNGEE. V trimming: 0 bases; J trimming: 2 bases; junction bases outside the gene matches: 7. DNA for the CDR3: TGTGCCAGCAGCGTAGACCAGGGGGCAAGTGCTGGAAACACCATATATTTT. This encodes CASSVDQGASAGNTIYF.

The CDR3 coding sequence is TGTGCCAGCAACATGCGACGAGGAAAAAAAGAGACCCAGTACTTC. Encoded protein: CASNMRRGKKETQYF. V is TRBV7-2 and J is TRBJ2-5; no definite D call. This CDR3 region has 15 residues. Trimming cost V 7 bases and J 3 bases, with 18 bases left between them. CDR1 is SGHTA, CDR2 FQGNSA, per germline. The full variable domain, with the rest looked up from reference TRBV7-2 and TRBJ2-5, is GAGVSQSPSNKVTEKGKDVELRCDPISGHTALYWYRQSLGQGLEFLIYFQGNSAPDKSGLPSDRFSAERTGGSVSTLTIQRTQQEDSAVYLCASNMRRGKKETQYFGPGTRLLVL.

The chain employs TRBV9 and TRBJ2-2; D gene uncertain. V was shortened by 3 bases and J by 3 bases, with 12 bases between the two germline ends. The CDR3 sequence is 15 residues long. The germline V gene has CDR1 SGDLS and CDR2 YYNGEE. The CDR3 region is CASSASSRYTGELFF. In DNA, the CDR3 is TGTGCCAGCAGCGCATCTAGTAGATACACCGGGGAGCTGTTTTTT.

The chain combines TRBV12-5 with TRBJ2-7, with 9 bases aligning to TRBD1. The trim removed 5 bases at V and 6 bases at J, leaving 14 bases unmatched. CDR3 size: 16 residues. CDR1 and CDR2 from the germline V gene are LGHNT and FRNRAP. In DNA form, the CDR3 reads TGTGCTAGTGGTCCCGGGACAGGGTTTAGGGGAGTCGAGCAGTACTTC. Translated: CASGPGTGFRGVEQYF.

The genes are TRBV7-9 and TRBJ1-1; TRBD1 aligns across 11 bases. Germline V CDR1 and CDR2: SEHNR, FQNEAQ (reference sequence). The length of the CDR3 is 15 residues. Trimming took 3 bases from V and 4 from J; bases not matched to a gene: 4. This CDR3 reads CASSFGTGGSTEAFF. The CDR3 DNA is TGTGCCAGCAGCTTTGGGACAGGGGGTTCCACTGAAGCTTTCTTT.

This chain connects TRBV6-7 to TRBJ1-1; D uncertain. TRBV6-7 is an ORF, and what it does is uncertain. The CDR3 loop spans 14 amino acids. V gave up 2 bases and J gave up 1 base, with 8 bases separating them. Here the CDR3 DNA reads TGTGCCAGCAGTTACCCCATGTCGAACACTGAAGCTTTCTTT. Protein product: CASSYPMSNTEAFF.

The sample holds one count of this clone. The rearrangement joins TRBV3-1 (or the pseudogene TRBV3-2) to TRBJ2-7, with D unresolved. CDR1 is LGHDT, CDR2 YNNKEL, per germline (reference sequence). Trimming shortened V by 4 bases and J by 4 bases, and 11 bases separated the two germline ends. The CDR3 is made up of 13 amino acids. The CDR3 DNA is TGTGCCAGCAGCCGAAACCCTAAATACGAGCAGTACTTC. Translated, it gives CASSRNPKYEQYF.

V and J are TRBV11-2 and TRBJ1-2, with no clear D. In germline, CDR1 is SGHAT, CDR2 FQNNGV. The CDR3 totals 15 residues. V dropped 0 bases and J dropped 8 bases, with 16 bases sitting between them. This CDR3 is CASSLDQSSIPGYTF. CDR3 nucleotide sequence: TGTGCCAGCAGCTTAGATCAAAGCTCGATCCCCGGCTACACCTTC. The variable domain in full, completed from reference TRBV11-2 and TRBJ1-2, reads EAGVAQSPRYKIIEKRQSVAFWCNPISGHATLYWYQQILGQGPKLLIQFQNNGVVDDSQLPKDRFSAERLKGVDSTLKIQPAKLEDSAVYLCASSLDQSSIPGYTFGSGTRLTVV.

J is TRBJ1-6 and V is TRBV12-5; 8 bases align to TRBD1. J was trimmed by 8 bases and V by 3 bases; bases with no gene match: 3. CDR3 length: 14 residues. Germline CDR1 and CDR2: LGHNT and FRNRAP. CDR3 in DNA: TGTGCTAGTGGTTTCGGACAGGGAGATTCACCCCTCCACTTT. This codes for CASGFGQGDSPLHF.

This rearrangement joins TRBV6-5 to TRBJ2-7; no definite D call. With 8 bases removed from V and 0 bases from J, the gap between germline ends came to 11 bases. The CDR3 loop spans 13 amino acids. CDR1 MNHEY and CDR2 SVGAGI come from the germline V gene. The CDR3: CASGPGLSYEQYF. Here the CDR3 DNA reads TGTGCCAGCGGCCCTGGCCTCTCCTACGAGCAGTACTTC.

The chain recombines TRBV28 with TRBJ1-6, with D maybe TRBD1 (5 bases). The CDR3 runs 13 residues. V lost 6 bases and J lost 10, with 13 bases in between. Germline values: CDR1 MDHEN, CDR2 SYDVKM. This chain's CDR3 is CASSQGIRSPLHF. The CDR3 nucleotides are TGTGCCAGCAGCCAGGGTATCCGATCACCCCTCCACTTT.

This sequence joins TRBV10-3 and TRBJ1-1, with a possible D match to TRBD1 (5 bases). V shed 7 bases and J shed 3 bases, with 12 bases lying between them. The length of the CDR3 is 13 residues. Germline V gene sequence: CDR1 ENHRY, CDR2 SYGVKD. The CDR3: CAINDKGHTEAFF. CDR3 in DNA: TGTGCCATCAATGACAAGGGGCACACTGAAGCTTTCTTT.

This chain uses TRBV2 with TRBJ2-2; TRBD2 matches 12 bases. Germline values: CDR1 SNHLY, CDR2 FYNNEI. The junction had 3 bases not matched to a gene; V was cut back by 6 bases and J by 1 base. This CDR3 spans 16 amino acids. In DNA, the CDR3 is TGTGCCAGCAGACTACTAGCGGGGGGGAACACCGGGGAGCTGTTTTTT. Translated, it gives CASRLLAGGNTGELFF.

The rearrangement joins TRBV6-6 to TRBJ2-7; 16 nucleotides align to TRBD2. V shed 6 bases, J shed 3 bases, and the junction held 5 bases outside the gene matches. From germline, CDR1 is MNHNY and CDR2 SVGAGI (reference sequence). The CDR3 contains 16 residues. The CDR3, as DNA: TGTGCCAGCAGGGGACTAGCGGGGGGGCTCGGCTACGAGCAGTACTTC. Protein: CASRGLAGGLGYEQYF.